The rows below give T cell receptor beta chains drawn from one sample of a study of CD8 T cells in Susac syndrome. TCRdb processed the immunoSEQ multiplex PCR reads anew with MiXCR; each CDR3 protein has one entry. This sample has around 81,000 distinct CDR3 sequences, with 94% found just once. Sample: CD8+ T cells from PBMCs. The receptor source for this set is a human donor with Susac syndrome. Each CDR3 is given with its conserved first and last residue. A D gene is named only where the DNA matches it firmly. Part of the rows lack a size; the others show once, few, many or a class for expanded clones.

TRBJ2-7 NA TRBV5-1 NA 13 TGCGCCAGCAGCTTCCGCCGGGACTACGAGCAGTACTTC CASSFRRDYEQYF
TRBJ2-1 NA TRBV28 NA 15 TGTGCCAGCGGGGCACTGACAGGTTCTTGGAATGAGCAGTTCTTC CASGALTGSWNEQFF
TRBJ1-1 NA TRBV3-1 NA 15 TGTGCCAGCAGCCAAGCGGGGTACAGGAACACTGAAGCTTTCTTT CASSQAGYRNTEAFF
TRBJ1-2 TRBD1 TRBV14 NA 14 TGTGCCAGCAGCCACGGGACAGGGGAGTATGGCTACACCTTC CASSHGTGEYGYTF
TRBJ2-1 NA TRBV30 NA 13 TGTGCCTGGAGTCCGACTAGGTGGAATGAGCAGTTCTTC CAWSPTRWNEQFF
TRBJ2-5 NA TRBV12-3/TRBV12-4 NA 14 TGTGCCAGCAGTCTAGGCTGGGACCAAGAGACCCAGTACTTC CASSLGWDQETQYF
TRBJ2-3 NA TRBV28 once 14 TGTGCCAGCAGTTTAACCGGTCGTGGAGATACGCAGTATTTT CASSLTGRGDTQYF
TRBJ2-1 TRBD2 TRBV6-4 NA 16 TGTGCCAGCAGTGACGTCCCCAGCGGGGGGTACAATGAGCAGTTCTTC CASSDVPSGGYNEQFF
TRBJ2-5 NA TRBV5-6 NA 11 TGTGCCAGCAGCACTGGGGAGACCCAGTACTTC CASSTGETQYF
TRBJ1-5 TRBD1 TRBV27 once 15 TGTGCCAGCAGTATAGGACAGGGTGGCAATCAGCCCCAGCATTTT CASSIGQGGNQPQHF
TRBJ2-5 NA TRBV18 NA 14 TGTGCCAGCTCAACGGTCGGGGACCAAGAGACCCAGTACTTC CASSTVGDQETQYF
TRBJ2-1 NA TRBV9 NA 15 TGTGCCAGCAGCACCGTCCCCAGGTGGGACAATGAGCAGTTCTTC CASSTVPRWDNEQFF
TRBJ1-1 NA TRBV25-1 NA 15 TGTGCCAGCAGTGAAACGGGGGGCTACAACACTGAAGCTTTCTTT CASSETGGYNTEAFF
TRBJ2-5 NA TRBV28 NA 12 TGTGCCAGCAGTTTGGGCCAAGAGACCCAGTACTTC CASSLGQETQYF
TRBJ2-3 TRBD2 TRBV12-3/TRBV12-4 NA 16 TGTGCCAGCACCCAAGGTAGCGGGGGGGCCAGAGATACGCAGTATTTT CASTQGSGGARDTQYF
TRBJ1-5 NA TRBV9 NA 15 TGTGCCAGCAGCGTAGAGCCGGGTAGCAATCAGCCCCAGCATTTT CASSVEPGSNQPQHF
TRBJ2-1 TRBD2 TRBV6-5 NA 16 TGTGCCAGCAGTTACTACGCGGGGGGGCTTGGGAATGAGCAGTTCTTC CASSYYAGGLGNEQFF
TRBJ2-1 NA TRBV19 NA 14 TGTGCCAGTAGTCCGTCCGAGGGCTACAATGAGCAGTTCTTC CASSPSEGYNEQFF
TRBJ2-2 NA TRBV5-6 NA 17 TGTGCCAGCAGCGACAACCGGGGGTCTTGGAACACCGGGGAGCTGTTTTTT CASSDNRGSWNTGELFF
TRBJ2-2 TRBD2 TRBV28 NA 18 TGTGCCAGCAGTTTACTCCTTCTGGGGGAGGGCGTCACCGGGGAGCTGTTTTTT CASSLLLLGEGVTGELFF
TRBJ1-2 NA TRBV4-1 NA 16 TGCGCCAGCAGCCAAGAAGGAGACCCCTCGGCTGGCCGACACACCTTC CASSQEGDPSAGRHTF
TRBJ1-1 NA TRBV29-1 NA 11 TGCAGCGTTGATTTCACCACTGAAGCTTTCTTT CSVDFTTEAFF
TRBJ2-7 NA TRBV12-3/TRBV12-4 NA 13 TGTGCCAGCAGTTTAGGTAGGGGGAACGAGCAGTACTTC CASSLGRGNEQYF
TRBJ1-4 NA TRBV7-2 once 14 TGTGCCAGCAGCAGCAGGGAGTTTGGGGAAAAACTGTTTTTT CASSSREFGEKLFF
TRBJ2-6 NA TRBV15 NA 18 TGTGCCACCAGCAGAGCCGGGACATCCAACTCTGGGGCCAACGTCCTGACTTTC CATSRAGTSNSGANVLTF
TRBJ2-2 NA TRBV29-1 NA 12 TGCAGCGTTGAGGTCTACACCGGGGAGCTGTTTTTT CSVEVYTGELFF
TRBJ2-3 TRBD2 TRBV10-3 NA 15 TGTGCCATCAGTGAGGACGGGAGGTACACAGATACGCAGTATTTT CAISEDGRYTDTQYF
TRBJ2-5 NA TRBV4-1 NA 14 TGCGCCAGCAGCCAAGGCCAGACACAAGAGACCCAGTACTTC CASSQGQTQETQYF
TRBJ2-7 NA TRBV27 NA 15 TGTGCCAGCAGTTCCCGGGTGGGAAGCTCCTACGAGCAGTACTTC CASSSRVGSSYEQYF
TRBJ2-3 TRBD2 TRBV15 once 15 TGTGCCACCAGGGGCTCTAGCGGCCCCCCAGATACGCAGTATTTT CATRGSSGPPDTQYF
TRBJ2-1 TRBD1 TRBV20-1 NA 15 TGCAGTGCTAGCCGGGACAGAGTGAGCTACAATGAGCAGTTCTTC CSASRDRVSYNEQFF
TRBJ1-2 NA TRBV9 NA 15 TGTGCCAGCAGCGTAGCGGGTGTGAGTAACTATGGCTACACCTTC CASSVAGVSNYGYTF
TRBJ1-1 NA TRBV3-1 NA 13 TGTGCCAGCACCGGATCGGAGAACACTGAAGCTTTCTTT CASTGSENTEAFF
TRBJ2-1 TRBD2 TRBV29-1 once 13 TGCAGCGTACCTAAGCGGGAGGGCCGTGAGCAGTTCTTC CSVPKREGREQFF
TRBJ1-5 NA TRBV20-1 NA 15 TGCAGTGCTAGAGACCTCACCTATAGCAATCAGCCCCAGCATTTT CSARDLTYSNQPQHF
TRBJ1-2 TRBD1 TRBV2 NA 14 TGTGCCAGCAGCCCAGGGGGCGCATTGTATGGCTACACCTTC CASSPGGALYGYTF
TRBJ2-7 NA TRBV6-4 NA 9 TGTGCCAGCAAGGGGGAGCAGTACTTC CASKGEQYF
TRBJ1-5 TRBD1 TRBV2 NA 17 TGTGCCAGCAGTGAAGGGACAGGGTCATATAGCAATCAGCCCCAGCATTTT CASSEGTGSYSNQPQHF
TRBJ1-5 NA TRBV7-2 NA 14 TGTGCCAGCAGCTTGGGTGGGAACTATCAGCCCCAGCATTTT CASSLGGNYQPQHF
TRBJ2-7 NA TRBV7-8 NA 16 TGTGCCAGCAGCCTACCCTTAGGGGAAGGTTTCGAGGAGCAGTACTTC CASSLPLGEGFEEQYF
TRBJ2-7 TRBD2 TRBV2 NA 14 TGTGCCAGCGGCGGACTAGCGGCACCCTACGAGCAGTACTTC CASGGLAAPYEQYF
TRBJ2-2 NA TRBV4-3 NA 16 TGCGCCAGCAGCCGAGACGGAACAGGGAACACCGGGGAGCTGTTTTTT CASSRDGTGNTGELFF
TRBJ2-7 NA TRBV5-6 NA 14 TGTGCCAGCAGCATACCGACAGGCAGCTACGAGCAGTACTTC CASSIPTGSYEQYF
TRBJ2-5 TRBD1 TRBV9 NA 14 TGTGCCAGCAGCCCAACGACAGGGAAGGAGACCCAGTACTTC CASSPTTGKETQYF
TRBJ2-5 TRBD1 TRBV7-9 NA 15 TGTGCCAGCAGTTCACCCGGGACAGGGAGCGGGACCCAGTACTTC CASSSPGTGSGTQYF
TRBJ2-1 TRBD2 TRBV27 NA 14 TGTGCCAGCAGTGCTAGCGGGGTTTACAATGAGCAGTTCTTC CASSASGVYNEQFF
TRBJ2-5 TRBD1 TRBV13 NA 14 TGTGCCAGCAGCCTCCAGGGGGAACGGGAGACCCAGTACTTC CASSLQGERETQYF